A selection of T cell receptor beta chains follows, all from one sample in a study of graft-versus-host responses after intestinal transplantation. This table comes from immunoSEQ multiplex PCR, and its TCRdb copy is limited to in-frame clones, with some not included. The sample yields tens of thousands of clones, just under 95% seen once. This material consisted of PBMCs, taken 16 days after intestinal transplant. These receptors all come from a human patient who received an intestinal transplant, so some T cells may come from the graft donor. The CDR3 runs from the conserved cysteine through the conserved F or W. Fields, in order: D gene, J gene, clone size, V gene, CDR3 protein, CDR3 DNA. The D gene is left open where the match is weak. The size of a clone is reported for some rows only, either as once, few or many, or as a class for expanded clones.

>TRBD2|TRBJ2-3|-|TRBV7-9
CASSVERETADTQYF
TGTGCCAGCAGCGTAGAGCGGGAGACGGCAGATACGCAGTATTTT
>TRBD1|TRBJ1-2|-|TRBV7-3
CASSPTGALTYGYTF
TGTGCCAGCAGCCCAACAGGGGCCCTTACCTATGGCTACACCTTC
>-|TRBJ2-1|-|TRBV6-5
CASSYNNEQFF
TGTGCCAGCAGTTACAACAATGAGCAGTTCTTC
>-|TRBJ2-7|-|TRBV19
CASSFSLTYEQYF
TGTGCCAGTAGCTTCTCTTTAACCTACGAGCAGTACTTC
>-|TRBJ1-1|-|TRBV27
CASSLTGTATEAFF
TGTGCCAGCAGTTTAACAGGGACGGCCACTGAAGCTTTCTTT
>TRBD1|TRBJ1-2|-|TRBV4-1
CASSPQGARWGYGYTF
TGCGCCAGCAGCCCACAGGGGGCGCGGTGGGGCTATGGCTACACCTTC
>-|TRBJ1-2|-|TRBV5-4
CASSYSGGLGYTF
TGTGCCAGCAGCTACTCCGGGGGGCTTGGCTACACCTTC
>TRBD1|TRBJ2-7|once|TRBV29-1
CSVRAGQGGYEQYF
TGCAGCGTTCGTGCGGGACAGGGAGGCTACGAGCAGTACTTC
>-|TRBJ1-3|few|TRBV5-4
CASSLDSSGNTIYF
TGTGCCAGCAGTTTGGACAGCTCTGGAAACACCATATATTTT
>-|TRBJ2-7|-|TRBV9
CASSVDSREYEQYF
TGTGCCAGCAGCGTAGACTCTCGGGAGTACGAGCAGTACTTC
>TRBD2|TRBJ2-3|-|TRBV4-3
CASSQVWGGVTDTQYF
TGCGCCAGCAGCCAAGTGTGGGGGGGGGTCACAGATACGCAGTATTTT
>-|TRBJ2-1|-|TRBV7-9
CASSGARDVLDFF
TGTGCCAGCAGCGGGGCCCGGGACGTCCTGGACTTCTTC
>TRBD2|TRBJ2-1|-|TRBV11-3
CASSLLAGGNEQFF
TGTGCCAGCAGCTTACTAGCGGGAGGGAATGAGCAGTTCTTC
>-|TRBJ1-2|-|TRBV5-8
CASSSDSGLYSANYGYTF
TGTGCCAGCAGCTCGGACTCAGGACTTTACTCAGCTAACTATGGCTACACCTTC
>-|TRBJ2-7|-|TRBV9
CASSVAEGQGGDEQYF
TGTGCCAGCAGCGTAGCCGAGGGCCAGGGAGGTGACGAGCAGTACTTC
>-|TRBJ2-5|-|TRBV30
CAWSVPGAETQYF
TGTGCCTGGAGTGTGCCGGGAGCAGAGACCCAGTACTTC
>TRBD2|TRBJ2-2|-|TRBV11-2
CASSPPGWEAGGYGELFF
TGTGCCAGCAGCCCCCCCGGCTGGGAAGCGGGAGGATACGGGGAGCTGTTTTTT
>-|TRBJ1-2|-|TRBV27
CASSYGAVSYGYTF
TGTGCCAGCAGTTACGGGGCGGTATCCTATGGCTACACCTTC
>-|TRBJ2-5|-|TRBV7-2
CASSSRGRERGETQYF
TGTGCCAGCAGCTCACGGGGGCGGGAGAGGGGTGAGACCCAGTACTTC
>TRBD1|TRBJ2-3|-|TRBV5-8
CASVEWALGQGTDTQYF
TGTGCCAGCGTTGAATGGGCTCTGGGACAGGGCACAGATACGCAGTATTTT
>-|TRBJ2-1|-|TRBV10-2
CASTESARQTDEQFF
TGCGCCAGCACAGAGTCCGCAAGACAGACTGATGAGCAGTTCTTC
>-|TRBJ1-5|-|TRBV28
CASSLSRGVLGNQPQHF
TGTGCCAGCAGTCTCTCGCGGGGGGTGCTTGGCAATCAGCCCCAGCATTTT
>-|TRBJ2-1|-|TRBV5-1
CASSPGIYNEQFF
TGCGCCAGCAGCCCAGGTATCTACAATGAGCAGTTCTTC
>-|TRBJ2-5|once|TRBV9
CASSVGFTETQYF
TGTGCCAGCAGCGTCGGGTTTACGGAGACCCAGTACTTC
>-|TRBJ1-5|once|TRBV28
CASSSYRGEYQPQHF
TGTGCCAGCAGTTCTTATCGAGGGGAGTATCAGCCCCAGCATTTT
>-|TRBJ2-2|-|TRBV6-5
CASSYSPGELFF
TGTGCCAGCAGTTACTCCCCCGGGGAGCTGTTTTTT
>-|TRBJ1-4|-|TRBV28
CASSLGGLPEKLFF
TGTGCCAGCAGTTTGGGCGGCCTTCCTGAAAAACTGTTTTTT
>TRBD1|TRBJ2-3|-|TRBV9
CASSVEGTGGRTDTQYF
TGTGCCAGCAGCGTAGAGGGAACAGGGGGGAGGACAGATACGCAGTATTTT
>-|TRBJ2-1|-|TRBV10-3
CAISDWGGNEQFF
TGTGCCATCAGTGATTGGGGCGGTAATGAGCAGTTCTTC
>TRBD2|TRBJ2-1|-|TRBV7-8
CASSPLAGAYNEQFF
TGTGCCAGCAGCCCACTAGCGGGAGCCTACAATGAGCAGTTCTTC
>-|TRBJ1-4|-|TRBV6-1
CASSGTGPWDEKLFF
TGTGCCAGCAGTGGCACAGGGCCCTGGGATGAAAAACTGTTTTTT
>-|TRBJ2-1|-|TRBV15
CATSRRKGDNEQFF
TGTGCCACCAGCAGACGAAAGGGGGACAATGAGCAGTTCTTC
>TRBD1|TRBJ1-2|-|TRBV19
CASSEQGQGNYGYTF
TGTGCCAGTAGTGAACAGGGACAGGGGAACTATGGCTACACCTTC
>TRBD1|TRBJ1-1|-|TRBV19
CASSKGTGLNTEAFF
TGTGCCAGTAGTAAGGGGACAGGGCTGAACACTGAAGCTTTCTTT
>-|TRBJ2-7|-|TRBV7-3
CASSPDTSYEQYF
TGTGCCAGCAGCCCGGACACCAGCTACGAGCAGTACTTC
>-|TRBJ1-5|-|TRBV4-1
CASSQDGGINQPQHF
TGCGCCAGCAGCCAAGACGGGGGGATCAATCAGCCCCAGCATTTT
>-|TRBJ2-5|-|TRBV4-3
CASSQDWAVADHYQETQYF
TGCGCCAGCAGCCAAGACTGGGCGGTAGCGGACCATTACCAAGAGACCCAGTACTTC
>TRBD1|TRBJ1-6|-|TRBV4-1
CASSQVTGQGNNSPLHF
TGCGCCAGCAGCCAAGTTACGGGACAGGGGAATAATTCACCCCTCCACTTT
>-|TRBJ2-7|-|TRBV7-9
CASSLTGRPAQYF
TGTGCCAGCAGCTTAACGGGACGCCCGGCGCAGTACTTC
>-|TRBJ2-7|-|TRBV5-1
CASSHGTPYEQYF
TGCGCCAGCAGCCACGGGACACCATACGAGCAGTACTTC
>-|TRBJ1-1|-|TRBV27
CASSFRGLSYMNTEAFF
TGTGCCAGCAGTTTTCGGGGACTCAGTTACATGAACACTGAAGCTTTCTTT